Below, 27 T cell receptor beta chains from the same sample are listed, as sequenced in a study of sequential checkpoint blockade in melanoma. Treatment noted: randomized to nivolumab then ipilimumab (arm A) or the reverse (arm B). The method was immunoSEQ multiplex PCR; TCRdb's version includes in-frame clones alone and lacks a portion of them. The sample consists of under 15,000 clones, 21% of them appearing once. The sample in question was tumor tissue (inferred from file names), obtained from a patient given nivolumab and ipilimumab in sequence. These receptor sequences come from a human donor with melanoma.

This clone has at least ten counts. The V and J genes are TRBV11-3 and TRBJ1-2; 7 nucleotides match TRBD1. The CDR3 covers 14 residues. CDR1 and CDR2 from the germline V gene are SGHNT and YENEEA. Unmatched junction bases numbered 7, after V lost 5 bases and J lost 4 bases. As DNA, the CDR3 is TGTGCCAGCAGCATCTCCGGGACAGCCTATGGCTACACCTTC. Translated, it gives CASSISGTAYGYTF.

The chain couples TRBV28 to TRBJ1-2, with D possibly TRBD1 on 6 matching bases. Trimming left V 10 bases short and J 4 bases short, with 16 bases between. Germline lookup yields CDR1 MDHEN and CDR2 SYDVKM. This CDR3 has 13 residues. The DNA of the CDR3 is TGTGCCATCCCGGCGGGGGGCCCCTATGGCTACACCTTC. It encodes CAIPAGGPYGYTF.

This clone occurred many times. The rearrangement links TRBV7-5 to TRBJ2-3; the D call in the table, TRBD2, was not verified against the DNA. TRBV7-5 is a pseudogene locus. The CDR3 contains 16 residues. The CDR3 region is CASSLWAGGPPDTQYF. The DNA of the CDR3 is TGTGCCAGCAGCTTATGGGCGGGAGGGCCCCCAGATACGCAGTATTTT.

This rearrangement joins TRBV5-1 to TRBJ1-3; D remains ambiguous. This CDR3 spans 16 amino acids. With 0 bases removed from V and 3 bases from J, the gap between germline ends came to 13 bases. From germline, CDR1 is SGHRS and CDR2 YFSETQ. CDR3 in amino acids: CASSLERAANGNTIYF. For the CDR3, the DNA is TGCGCCAGCAGCTTGGAGAGAGCCGCGAATGGAAACACCATATATTTT.

Ten or more counts support this clone. The rearrangement joins TRBV11-3 to TRBJ2-7; D assignment may be TRBD1 or TRBD2 (5 bases each). Germline CDR1 is SGHNT and CDR2 is YENEEA. V dropped 5 bases and J dropped 5 bases, with 16 bases sitting between them. CDR3 length: 14 residues. The CDR3 spells CASSLRGESDEQYF. The CDR3 bases are TGTGCCAGCAGCCTCAGAGGGGAGTCGGACGAGCAGTACTTC.

The chain recombines TRBV16 with TRBJ2-1, with 9 bases that match TRBD2. The CDR3 extends over 17 amino acids. V lost 6 bases and J lost 3; bases outside the gene matches: 12. Germline V gene data show CDR1 as KGHSY and CDR2 as FQNENV. This CDR3 is CASSPYPSGRNYNEQFF. DNA for the CDR3: TGTGCCAGCAGTCCCTACCCCAGCGGGAGGAACTACAATGAGCAGTTCTTC.

CDR3 sequence reads: CASSLGQGFNYGYTF. CDR3 DNA sequence: TGCGCCAGCAGCTTGGGGCAGGGCTTTAACTATGGCTACACCTTC. The V gene is TRBV5-1, the J gene TRBJ1-2, with a tentative D call TRBD1 (5 bases). V shed 0 bases and J shed 1 base, with 10 bases lying between them. Germline values: CDR1 SGHRS, CDR2 YFSETQ. The CDR3 length is 15 residues. The full variable domain, completed using reference TRBV5-1 and TRBJ1-2, is KAGVTQTPRYLIKTRGQQVTLSCSPISGHRSVSWYQQTPGQGLQFLFEYFSETQRNKGNFPGRFSGRQFSNSRSEMNVSTLELGDSALYLCASSLGQGFNYGYTFGSGTRLTVV.

In its sample, this clone was seen a few times. The CDR3 loop is CASSPTSPGPGNTIYF. The CDR3, as DNA: TGTGCCAGCTCACCTACAAGCCCTGGGCCTGGAAACACCATATATTTT. The chain has TRBV18 and TRBJ1-3; D is undetermined. This CDR3 is 16 amino acids long. V lost 3 bases and J lost 2, with 14 bases in between. Germline V gene data show CDR1 as KGHSH and CDR2 as LQKENI.

The gene calls are TRBV9 and TRBJ1-2; D gene ambiguous. Germline assignment: CDR1 SGDLS and CDR2 YYNGEE. The V end lost 4 bases, the J end lost 8 bases, and 15 bases lay between the germline ends. The CDR3 extends over 13 amino acids. The CDR3 DNA reads as TGTGCCAGCAGCCCCGAATTTGAGAGCGGCTACACCTTC. It yields the protein CASSPEFESGYTF.

The chain carries TRBV18 and TRBJ1-6; D is unclear. Germline values: CDR1 KGHSH, CDR2 LQKENI. V lost 4 bases and J 10 bases, leaving 17 bases between the germline ends. The CDR3 is 15 residues long. The DNA for the CDR3 is TGTGCCAGCTCACGAGGGAATGGAGTGGGATCACCCCTCCACTTT. Its protein product is CASSRGNGVGSPLHF.

This clone was picked up a small number of times. V usage is TRBV6-8 and J usage is TRBJ2-7, with TRBD1 matching 7 bases. The CDR3 totals 16 residues. The V gene end was trimmed by 4 bases and the J gene end by 2 bases; junction bases not matched to a gene: 11. The germline CDR1 and CDR2 sequences are MNHGY and SAAAGT. The CDR3 DNA reads as TGTGCCAGCAGTTCCTCTTCGACAGGGAATACCTACGAGCAGTACTTC. Translating it yields CASSSSSTGNTYEQYF.

The rearrangement uses TRBV11-3 and TRBJ2-2; unclear D gene. Trimming took 1 base from V and 0 from J, leaving 3 bases between them. The CDR3 has 14 residues. CDR1 and CDR2 from the germline V gene are SGHNT and YENEEA. The CDR3 nucleotides are TGTGCCAGCAGCTTAGGGCCGAACACCGGGGAGCTGTTTTTT. Its protein product is CASSLGPNTGELFF.

The J gene is TRBJ2-7, the V gene TRBV5-1; TRBD1 aligns across 7 bases. The V segment lost 0 bases and the J segment 4 bases; nucleotides outside the gene matches: 10. This CDR3 has 16 amino acids. CDR1 and CDR2 from the germline V gene are SGHRS and YFSETQ. CDR3 DNA: TGCGCCAGCAGCTTGGGGAGTAGACAGGGCGATTACGAGCAGTACTTC. Protein product: CASSLGSRQGDYEQYF.

This chain joins TRBV11-3 and TRBJ2-7; TRBD1 is a possible D gene (7 bases). This CDR3 has 15 amino acids. The V end was cut by 5 bases, the J end by 0 bases, with 14 bases between. Germline lookup yields CDR1 SGHNT and CDR2 YENEEA. The CDR3 loop reads CASSPGGTVSYEQYF. The CDR3 DNA follows: TGTGCCAGCAGCCCAGGGGGGACGGTCTCCTACGAGCAGTACTTC.

This clone has just a few counts. V and J are TRBV11-3 and TRBJ1-4, with D possibly being TRBD1 (5 bases). This CDR3 is 14 amino acids long. Germline V gene sequence: CDR1 SGHNT, CDR2 YENEEA. Between the trimmed V and J ends, which lost 3 bases and 6 bases, there was a span of 11 bases. The CDR3 spells CASSLWGGHEKLFF. CDR3 nucleotide sequence: TGTGCCAGCAGCTTGTGGGGGGGTCATGAAAAACTGTTTTTT.

This clone was observed many times. The rearrangement uses TRBV4-1 and TRBJ2-7, with D possibly being TRBD2 (7 bases). Trimming stripped 4 bases from V and 6 bases from J, with 19 bases between. Germline V gives CDR1 MGHRA, CDR2 YSYEKL. CDR3 length: 15 amino acids. The CDR3 sequence is CASSPSGTGRAEQYF. The CDR3 DNA sequence: TGCGCCAGCAGCCCCTCGGGAACAGGGAGGGCCGAGCAGTACTTC.

The sample holds a few counts of this clone. CDR3 sequence reads: CASSSLARASLYEQYF. The CDR3, as DNA: TGTGCCAGCAGCTCCCTGGCAAGGGCCAGTTTATACGAGCAGTACTTC. The genes are TRBV11-3 and TRBJ2-7; no clear D gene. Germline CDR1 reads SGHNT; CDR2 reads YENEEA. V shed 4 bases and J shed 4 bases, with 20 bases lying between them. The CDR3 is made up of 16 amino acids.

The chain combines TRBV25-1 with TRBJ2-5, with D perhaps matching TRBD2 (6 bases). V gave up 1 base and J gave up 3 bases, with 6 bases separating them. This CDR3 is 13 amino acids long. In germline, CDR1 is MGHDK, CDR2 SYGVNS. The CDR3 region has the DNA TGTGCCAGCAGTGAATGGGGGGAAGAGACCCAGTACTTC. Translated: CASSEWGEETQYF.

This clone showed up many times. J is TRBJ1-1 and V is TRBV7-1; tentative D call: TRBD1 (6 bases). TRBV7-1 is given ORF status, its function remaining uncertain. The germline V and J ends were trimmed by 6 bases and 4 bases, with 12 bases remaining between them. CDR3 length equals 13 residues. CDR3 region: CASSTRGSTEAFF. The CDR3, as DNA: TGTGCCAGCAGTACCAGGGGCAGCACTGAAGCTTTCTTT.

This sequence joins TRBV6-8 and TRBJ1-2, with D perhaps matching TRBD1 (6 bases). The germline V gene encodes CDR1 MNHGY and CDR2 SAAAGT. The CDR3 contains 13 residues. V was cut by 7 bases and J by 3 bases, with 12 bases left in between. The CDR3 protein is CASIGGADYGYTF. For the CDR3, the DNA is TGTGCCAGCATTGGGGGGGCGGACTATGGCTACACCTTC.

A few counts support this clone. CDR3 protein: CASSLWTDSTDTQYF. CDR3 nucleotides: TGTGCCAGCAGCCTCTGGACTGACAGCACAGATACGCAGTATTTT. The chain carries TRBV11-3 and TRBJ2-3, with TRBD2 as a possible D gene (5 bases). V was pared by 5 bases and J by 0 bases, with 12 bases between. The CDR3 extends over 15 amino acids. CDR1 and CDR2 (germline): SGHNT, YENEEA.

This rearrangement joins TRBV9 to TRBJ2-3; either TRBD1 or TRBD2 may supply D (5 bases each). Germline CDR1 and CDR2: SGDLS and YYNGEE. The CDR3 is 15 residues long. Between the trimmed V and J ends, which lost 5 bases and 4 bases, there was a span of 17 bases. CDR3 sequence (DNA): TGTGCCAGCAGTGAAGCGGTCAGGGAAGCAGATACGCAGTATTTT. This codes for CASSEAVREADTQYF.

The rearrangement links TRBV19 to TRBJ1-6; 9 bases line up with TRBD1. CDR3 length: 18 amino acids. The V and J ends lost 5 bases and 1 base, in that order; junction bases with no gene match: 9. The germline V gene encodes CDR1 LNHDA and CDR2 SQIVND (reference sequence). CDR3 DNA: TGTGCCAGTAGTCCGTTCGGACAGGGGCGATCCTATAATTCACCCCTCCACTTT. Its translation is CASSPFGQGRSYNSPLHF.

This chain connects TRBV12-5 to TRBJ2-1; D gene unclear. The CDR3 sequence is 13 residues long. Germline V gives CDR1 LGHNT, CDR2 FRNRAP. With 1 base removed from V and 7 bases from J, the gap between germline ends came to 8 bases. The CDR3 coding sequence is TGTGCTAGTGGTTTGGGGCCCGTGAATGAGCAGTTCTTC. Translated, it gives CASGLGPVNEQFF. Combining the CDR3 with reference TRBV12-5 and TRBJ2-1 gives the whole variable domain DARVTQTPRHKVTEMGQEVTMRCQPILGHNTVFWYRQTMMQGLELLAYFRNRAPLDDSGMPKDRFSAEMPDATLATLKIQPSEPRDSAVYFCASGLGPVNEQFFGPGTRLTVL.

This clone was detected ten times or more. The chain carries TRBV11-3 and TRBJ1-1; D is unclear. This CDR3 has 14 amino acids. Germline loops: CDR1 SGHNT, CDR2 YENEEA. The V end lost 3 bases, the J end lost 4 bases, and 12 bases lay between the germline ends. The CDR3 reads CASSFARVSTEAFF. CDR3 DNA: TGTGCCAGCAGCTTTGCAAGGGTAAGCACTGAAGCTTTCTTT.

The chain recombines TRBV25-1 with TRBJ2-6, with unresolved D. There are 13 residues in the CDR3. V was clipped by 5 bases and J by 4 bases, with 6 bases between them. CDR1 MGHDK and CDR2 SYGVNS come from the germline V gene. The CDR3 loop reads CASSLGGANVLTF. The CDR3, as DNA: TGTGCCAGCAGTTTAGGGGGGGCCAACGTCCTGACTTTC.

This clone was counted a single time. The rearrangement joins TRBV19 to TRBJ1-5, with a possible D match to TRBD1 (6 bases). The germline CDR1 and CDR2 sequences are LNHDA and SQIVND (reference sequence). CDR3 size: 16 residues. V was pared by 7 bases and J by 0 bases, with 16 bases between. Here the CDR3 DNA reads TGTGCCAGTACCCCCCGACAGGACAATAGCAATCAGCCCCAGCATTTT. It encodes CASTPRQDNSNQPQHF.